Here is one T cell receptor beta chain with its context. Its cognate antigen has yet to be identified. Base qualities are not at hand, and no much larger clone is one base apart. The data belong to a study of Ad26.COV2.S vaccination and SARS-CoV-2 variants (dated by TCRdb to about 2021). Concerning the study at large: Vaccine-arm donors were drawn from COV1001, a multicentre, randomized, double-blind, placebo-controlled phase I-IIa trial of Ad26.COV2.S in healthy adults. Trial participants were randomized into five groups of five, in which low-dose or high-dose Ad26.COV2.S was given once or twice, or placebo was given on both occasions. Dosing of Ad26.COV2.S was intramuscular, at either 5x10^10 or 1x10^11 viral particles, delivered as one shot or as two shots spaced 56 days apart. Blinding of investigators to trial group allocation was maintained during experiments and outcome assessment. TCRbeta repertoire sequencing served as the tool for gauging how specific and how broad the SARS-CoV-2-reactive T cell receptors were following Ad26.COV2.S vaccination. A total of approximately 30 samples were included in the TCR-sequenced set, comprising some 20 Ad26.COV2.S vaccine recipients, 5 placebo recipients and 8 SARS-CoV-2 convalescent individuals.

Reading the label with the study, this specimen's treatment or condition is: around 19 received Ad26.COV2.S at low or high dose, single or two shots; 5 received placebo; per-sample allocation not given. Repertoires of vaccine and placebo recipients were sequenced from samples collected on day 63 after the first injection. Between 29 July and 7 August 2020, Cohort 1b enrolled 25 adults aged 18-55 years at one site in Boston, USA. Ad26.COV2.S consisted of a replication-incompetent adenovirus type 26 vector by which a prefusion-stabilized SARS-CoV-2 spike protein from the original Wuhan strain was expressed. The paper's findings and limits, for the study overall: The study was not powered to compare responses between vaccine doses or regimens. Non-spike TCR breadth was comparable between vaccine and placebo recipients, consistent with the vaccine containing only spike. The authors noted that total T cell responses may have been underestimated by the TCR breadth and depth analyses. Substantial breadth of spike-specific CD8+ and CD4+ T cell responses was reported after vaccination. Ad26.COV2.S recipients had higher spike-specific TCR breadth than placebo recipients (P = 0.0014).

TCRbeta CDR3 regions were sequenced with the immunoSEQ Assay. After extraction, genomic DNA underwent amplification by bias-controlled multiplex PCR, followed by high-throughput sequencing. From the authors' description of their analysis: To quantify the absolute abundance of every unique TCRbeta CDR3 region, sequences were collapsed and filtered. T cell fraction was estimated by normalizing TCRbeta template counts to usable DNA, which was measured by amplifying reference genes present in all nucleated cells. Repertoire TCRs were annotated as SARS-CoV-2-specific when V gene, CDR3 amino acid sequence and J gene were exactly matched to a known reactive TCR set. The reference SARS-CoV-2 TCR set came from MIRA and was filtered for enrichment in COVID-19-positive ImmuneCODE repertoires, removing public or cross-reactive TCRs. Drawing on the MIRA antigens, annotated TCRs were analysed further at the level of specific ORF or position within ORF. Breadth was defined as the number of annotated unique rearrangements divided by the total number of unique productive rearrangements, and depth was defined as the summed frequency of the annotated unique rearrangements. Two-sided Wilcoxon rank-sum tests were applied when comparing TCR breadth between groups. TCRdb took this table from immuneACCESS and kept in-frame rearrangements with V and J called. Such tables lack part of the clones; where checked against another copy, unresolved V genes explain under half of the gap, and the rest is unexplained. V and J calls and clone size are given by that table; D and trimming were obtained from the DNA. The sample includes 350,000 to 450,000 clones, with about four fifths observed a single time. The ten largest account for about 7.1% of the sample.

The material was peripheral blood, obtained in a trial of Ad26.COV2.S vaccine versus placebo. This sequence was found in a person between 18 and 59 years old who received the Ad26.COV2.S COVID-19 vaccine or a placebo.

The CDR3 sequence is CASSRGSDNEQFF. The nucleotide sequence reads as follows: TGTGCCAGCAGCCGAGGGAGTGACAATGAGCAGTTCTTC. This chain is built from TRBV5-4 and TRBJ2-1; the D gene is possibly TRBD2, with 5 bases matching. CDR3 length: 13 amino acids, cysteine to phenylalanine. CDR3 DNA only is kept here, 39 bases in frame from base 1. Trimming costs V 4 bases and J 5 bases, and their ends lie 10 bases apart. Per the germline V gene (reference sequence), SGHNT is the CDR1 and YYREEE is the CDR2.